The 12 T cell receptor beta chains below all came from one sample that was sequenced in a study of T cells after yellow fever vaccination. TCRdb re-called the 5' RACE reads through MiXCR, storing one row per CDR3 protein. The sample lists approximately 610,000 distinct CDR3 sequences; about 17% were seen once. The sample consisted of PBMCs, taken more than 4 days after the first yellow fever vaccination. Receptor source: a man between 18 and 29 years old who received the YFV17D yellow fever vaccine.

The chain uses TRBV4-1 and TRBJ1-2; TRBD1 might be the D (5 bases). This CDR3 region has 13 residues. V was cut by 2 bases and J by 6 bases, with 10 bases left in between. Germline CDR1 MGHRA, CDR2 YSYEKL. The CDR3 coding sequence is TGCGCCAGCAGCCAACCCGGGACGGATGGCTACACCTTC. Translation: CASSQPGTDGYTF.

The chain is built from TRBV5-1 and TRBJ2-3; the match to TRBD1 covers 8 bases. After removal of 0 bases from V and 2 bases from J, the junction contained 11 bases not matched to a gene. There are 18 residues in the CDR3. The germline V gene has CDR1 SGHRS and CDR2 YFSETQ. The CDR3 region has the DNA TGCGCCAGCAGCTTGGTCCCCATGGCAGGGGGCTACACAGATACGCAGTATTTT. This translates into CASSLVPMAGGYTDTQYF.

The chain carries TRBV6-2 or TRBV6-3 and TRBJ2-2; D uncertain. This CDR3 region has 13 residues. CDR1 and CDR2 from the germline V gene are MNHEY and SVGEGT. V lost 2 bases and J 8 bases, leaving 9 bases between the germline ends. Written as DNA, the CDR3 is TGTGCCAGCAGTTACCTACCGGCTGGGGAGCTGTTTTTT. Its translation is CASSYLPAGELFF.

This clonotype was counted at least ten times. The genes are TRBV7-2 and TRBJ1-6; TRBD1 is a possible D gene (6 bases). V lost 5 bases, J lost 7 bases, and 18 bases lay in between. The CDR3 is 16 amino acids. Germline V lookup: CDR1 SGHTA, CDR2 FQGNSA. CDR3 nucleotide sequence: TGTGCCAGCAGCCCCCGCTCGAGGGGGGACAATTCACCCCTCCACTTT. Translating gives CASSPRSRGDNSPLHF. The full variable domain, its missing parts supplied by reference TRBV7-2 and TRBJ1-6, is GAGVSQSPSNKVTEKGKDVELRCDPISGHTALYWYRQSLGQGLEFLIYFQGNSAPDKSGLPSDRFSAERTGGSVSTLTIQRTQQEDSAVYLCASSPRSRGDNSPLHFGNGTRLTVT.

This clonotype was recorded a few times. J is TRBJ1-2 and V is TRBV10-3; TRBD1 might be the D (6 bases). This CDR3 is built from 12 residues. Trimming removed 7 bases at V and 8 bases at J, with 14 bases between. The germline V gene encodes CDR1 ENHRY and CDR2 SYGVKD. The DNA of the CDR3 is TGTGCCATCACCCCAGGGGAGAGGGGCTACACCTTC. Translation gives CAITPGERGYTF.

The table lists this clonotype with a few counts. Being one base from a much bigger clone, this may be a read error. The CDR3 sequence is CASSLQGVTEAFF. The CDR3 DNA reads TGTGCCAGCAGCTTACAGGGGGTCACTGAAGCTTTCTTT. The chain employs TRBV11-2 and TRBJ1-1; TRBD1 aligns across 7 bases. The CDR3 has 13 amino acids. Germline-derived CDR1 and CDR2 are SGHAT and FQNNGV. The trim removed 2 bases at V and 4 bases at J, leaving 1 base unmatched.

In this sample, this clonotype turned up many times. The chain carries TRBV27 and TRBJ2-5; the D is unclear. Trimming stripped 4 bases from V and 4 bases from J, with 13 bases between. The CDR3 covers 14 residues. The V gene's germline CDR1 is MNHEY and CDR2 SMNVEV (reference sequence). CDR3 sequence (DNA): TGTGCCAGCAGTTCCCCGGCGAGCCTAGAGACCCAGTACTTC. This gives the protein CASSSPASLETQYF.

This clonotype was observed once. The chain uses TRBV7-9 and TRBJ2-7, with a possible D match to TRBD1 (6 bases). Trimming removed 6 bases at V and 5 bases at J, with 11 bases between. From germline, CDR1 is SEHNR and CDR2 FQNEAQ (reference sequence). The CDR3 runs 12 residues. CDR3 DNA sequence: TGTGCCAGCAGTCCAGGGGCTAACGAGCAGTACGTC. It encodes CASSPGANEQYV.

Here the CDR3 DNA reads TGCAGTGCTAGAGTCGGGGGAGGCAATCAGCCCCAGCATTTT. Its protein is CSARVGGGNQPQHF. This chain connects TRBV20-1 to TRBJ1-5; maybe TRBD1 (5 bases). Trimming removed 1 base from V and 2 bases from J, with 9 bases in between. From germline, CDR1 is DFQATT and CDR2 SNEGSKA (reference sequence). The CDR3 extends over 14 amino acids.

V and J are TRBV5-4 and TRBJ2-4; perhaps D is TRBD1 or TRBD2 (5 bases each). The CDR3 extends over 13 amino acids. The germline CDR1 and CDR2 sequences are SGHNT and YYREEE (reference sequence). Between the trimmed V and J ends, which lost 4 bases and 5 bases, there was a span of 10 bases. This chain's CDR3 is CASSLGTENIQYF. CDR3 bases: TGTGCCAGCAGCCTCGGGACGGAAAACATTCAGTACTTC.

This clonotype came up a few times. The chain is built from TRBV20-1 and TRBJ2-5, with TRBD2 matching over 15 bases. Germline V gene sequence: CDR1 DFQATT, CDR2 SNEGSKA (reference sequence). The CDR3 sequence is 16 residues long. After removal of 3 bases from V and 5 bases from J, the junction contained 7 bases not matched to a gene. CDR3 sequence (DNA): TGCAGTGCTAGCCGGACTAGCGGGGGGGAGGGGGAGACCCAGTACTTC. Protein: CSASRTSGGEGETQYF.

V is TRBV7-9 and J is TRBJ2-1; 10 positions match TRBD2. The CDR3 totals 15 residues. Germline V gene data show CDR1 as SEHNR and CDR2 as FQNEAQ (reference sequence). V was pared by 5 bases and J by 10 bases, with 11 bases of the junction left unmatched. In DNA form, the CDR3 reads TGTGCCAGCAGCCCCGAGCGGGGGGGTCAGCGGGAGCAGTTCTTC. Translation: CASSPERGGQREQFF.